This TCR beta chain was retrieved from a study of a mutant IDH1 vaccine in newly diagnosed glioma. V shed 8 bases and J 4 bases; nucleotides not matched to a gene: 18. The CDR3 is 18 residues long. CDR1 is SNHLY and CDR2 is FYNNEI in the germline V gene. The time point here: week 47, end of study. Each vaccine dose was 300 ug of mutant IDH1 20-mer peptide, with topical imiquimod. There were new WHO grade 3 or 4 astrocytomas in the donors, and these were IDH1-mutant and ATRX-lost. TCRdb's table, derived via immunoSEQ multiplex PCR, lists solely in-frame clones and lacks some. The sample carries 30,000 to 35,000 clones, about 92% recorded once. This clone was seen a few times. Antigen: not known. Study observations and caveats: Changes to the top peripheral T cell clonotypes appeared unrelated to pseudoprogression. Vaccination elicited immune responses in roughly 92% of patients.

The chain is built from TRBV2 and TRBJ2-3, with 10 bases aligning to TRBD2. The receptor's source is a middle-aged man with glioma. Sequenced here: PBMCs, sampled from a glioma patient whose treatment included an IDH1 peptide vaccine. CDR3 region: CASGKGPGAGGPPDTQYF. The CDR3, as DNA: TGTGCCAGCGGGAAGGGCCCCGGAGCGGGAGGGCCCCCAGATACGCAGTATTTT.